These T cell receptor beta chains were read from a single sample in a study of human T cells and chemical hapten exposure. TCRdb re-derived calls from the RACE reads in MiXCR, one entry per CDR3 protein. The sample comprises roughly 71,000 distinct CDR3 sequences, 8.5% to 14% of which are singletons, and roughly 1.3% rests with the top ten. The material was whole blood, obtained in connection with sensitization to the hapten diphenylcyclopropenone (DPC). The receptors shown here come from a woman aged 45 to 65 with alopecia areata. Some clones in this sample may be carry-over from other donors' samples. CDR3s include the opening cysteine and the closing phenylalanine or tryptophan. Fields, in order: J gene, clone size, D gene, V gene, CDR3 protein, CDR3 DNA. D genes are given only for firm matches. The size field is filled for only some rows; it gives once, few, many or a size class.

j_call: TRBJ2-1; clone_size: few; d_call: NA; v_call: TRBV6-2/TRBV6-3; cdr3_aa: CASSYYHEQFF; cdr3_nt: TGTGCCAGCAGTTACTACCATGAGCAGTTCTTC
j_call: TRBJ2-7; clone_size: many; d_call: NA; v_call: TRBV4-2; cdr3_aa: CASSQAFAATYEQYF; cdr3_nt: TGTGCCAGCAGCCAAGCCTTTGCAGCTACCTACGAGCAGTACTTC
j_call: TRBJ2-1; clone_size: NA; d_call: TRBD1; v_call: TRBV5-4; cdr3_aa: CASSKDRADEQFF; cdr3_nt: TGTGCCAGCAGCAAGGACAGGGCTGATGAGCAGTTCTTC
j_call: TRBJ1-5; clone_size: few; d_call: NA; v_call: TRBV12-3/TRBV12-4; cdr3_aa: CASSSTSMGQPQHF; cdr3_nt: TGTGCCAGCAGCTCGACCTCCATGGGGCAGCCCCAGCATTTT
j_call: TRBJ1-5; clone_size: many; d_call: NA; v_call: TRBV23-1; cdr3_aa: CASSLVYTGRNQPQHF; cdr3_nt: TGCGCCAGCAGTCTAGTCTACACAGGGCGCAATCAGCCCCAGCATTTT
j_call: TRBJ2-4; clone_size: many; d_call: NA; v_call: TRBV28; cdr3_aa: CASSPALAKNIQYF; cdr3_nt: TGTGCCAGCAGTCCGGCACTAGCCAAAAACATTCAGTACTTC
j_call: TRBJ2-7; clone_size: many; d_call: NA; v_call: TRBV4-2; cdr3_aa: CASSREQTLNPYEQYF; cdr3_nt: TGTGCCAGCAGCCGGGAACAGACTCTGAATCCCTACGAGCAGTACTTC
j_call: TRBJ2-3; clone_size: many; d_call: NA; v_call: TRBV6-6; cdr3_aa: CASSLAERSTDTQYF; cdr3_nt: TGTGCCAGCAGCCTTGCTGAGCGGAGCACAGATACGCAGTATTTT
j_call: TRBJ2-1; clone_size: NA; d_call: NA; v_call: TRBV6-5; cdr3_aa: CASSRTSRVSYNEQFF; cdr3_nt: TGTGCCAGCAGCCGCACTAGTCGCGTATCCTACAATGAGCAGTTCTTC
j_call: TRBJ1-1; clone_size: few; d_call: TRBD1; v_call: TRBV6-2/TRBV6-3; cdr3_aa: CASSAALRQGSEAFF; cdr3_nt: TGTGCCAGCAGCGCTGCCCTTCGACAGGGAAGTGAAGCTTTCTTT
j_call: TRBJ2-3; clone_size: NA; d_call: NA; v_call: TRBV2; cdr3_aa: CASRGLVSGNTDTQYF; cdr3_nt: TGTGCCAGCAGGGGGCTGGTCTCGGGGAACACAGATACGCAGTATTTT
j_call: TRBJ2-1; clone_size: few; d_call: NA; v_call: TRBV6-1; cdr3_aa: CASSETGHSYNEQFF; cdr3_nt: TGTGCCAGCAGTGAAACGGGCCACTCCTACAATGAGCAGTTCTTC
j_call: TRBJ1-4; clone_size: many; d_call: NA; v_call: TRBV5-1; cdr3_aa: CASSPSFSATNEKLFF; cdr3_nt: TGCGCCAGCAGCCCCTCCTTTAGCGCAACTAATGAAAAACTGTTTTTT
j_call: TRBJ2-3; clone_size: many; d_call: TRBD1; v_call: TRBV29-1; cdr3_aa: CSVVSRGRIDTQYF; cdr3_nt: TGCAGCGTTGTGAGCAGGGGGCGCATAGATACGCAGTATTTT
j_call: TRBJ1-4; clone_size: few; d_call: TRBD1; v_call: TRBV10-3; cdr3_aa: CAISEFTGQTRKLFF; cdr3_nt: TGTGCCATCAGCGAATTTACGGGACAGACGCGGAAACTGTTTTTT
j_call: TRBJ2-7; clone_size: NA; d_call: TRBD2; v_call: TRBV4-2; cdr3_aa: CASSPTSANEQYF; cdr3_nt: TGTGCCAGCAGCCCGACTAGCGCAAACGAGCAGTACTTC
j_call: TRBJ1-3; clone_size: many; d_call: NA; v_call: TRBV18; cdr3_aa: CASSPASSGNTIYF; cdr3_nt: TGTGCCAGCTCACCGGCCAGCTCTGGAAACACCATATATTTT
j_call: TRBJ2-7; clone_size: many; d_call: TRBD2; v_call: TRBV28; cdr3_aa: CASSIRSGSGRNEQYF; cdr3_nt: TGTGCCAGCAGTATCCGTAGCGGGAGTGGTCGGAACGAGCAGTACTTC
j_call: TRBJ1-6; clone_size: NA; d_call: TRBD1; v_call: TRBV11-2; cdr3_aa: CASSYVVGQSSYNSPLHF; cdr3_nt: TGTGCCAGCAGCTATGTCGTGGGACAGAGCTCCTATAATTCACCCCTCCACTTT
j_call: TRBJ1-5; clone_size: many; d_call: NA; v_call: TRBV18; cdr3_aa: CASSRQPNQPQHF; cdr3_nt: TGTGCCAGCTCAAGACAGCCCAATCAGCCCCAGCATTTT
j_call: TRBJ2-7; clone_size: many; d_call: NA; v_call: TRBV2; cdr3_aa: CASSEAPRLGYEQYF; cdr3_nt: TGTGCCAGCAGTGAAGCTCCAAGGTTGGGCTACGAGCAGTACTTC
j_call: TRBJ2-1; clone_size: many; d_call: TRBD2; v_call: TRBV9; cdr3_aa: CASSVEGLASSYNEQFF; cdr3_nt: TGTGCCAGCAGCGTAGAGGGACTAGCGAGCTCCTACAATGAGCAGTTCTTC
j_call: TRBJ2-3; clone_size: NA; d_call: TRBD1; v_call: TRBV7-9; cdr3_aa: CASSLGGGGPDTQYF; cdr3_nt: TGTGCCAGCAGCTTAGGAGGGGGCGGCCCAGATACGCAGTATTTT
j_call: TRBJ1-2; clone_size: many; d_call: NA; v_call: TRBV12-3/TRBV12-4; cdr3_aa: CASRRTEAYGYTF; cdr3_nt: TGTGCCAGCAGACGTACAGAAGCCTATGGCTACACCTTC
j_call: TRBJ1-5; clone_size: few; d_call: NA; v_call: TRBV6-2/TRBV6-3; cdr3_aa: CASMRWGQPQHF; cdr3_nt: TGTGCCAGCATGCGTTGGGGTCAGCCCCAGCATTTT
j_call: TRBJ1-1; clone_size: NA; d_call: NA; v_call: TRBV6-1; cdr3_aa: CASRWGQNTEAFF; cdr3_nt: TGTGCCAGCAGATGGGGGCAGAATACTGAAGCTTTCTTT
j_call: TRBJ1-4; clone_size: few; d_call: NA; v_call: TRBV6-1; cdr3_aa: CASSEAPTNEKLFF; cdr3_nt: TGTGCCAGCAGTGAAGCTCCGACTAATGAAAAACTGTTTTTT
j_call: TRBJ1-6; clone_size: many; d_call: NA; v_call: TRBV20-1; cdr3_aa: CSPWGPSSSYNSPLHF; cdr3_nt: TGCAGCCCCTGGGGACCCTCGAGCTCCTATAATTCACCCCTCCACTTT
j_call: TRBJ2-5; clone_size: few; d_call: TRBD1; v_call: TRBV11-2; cdr3_aa: CASSQIRTGDSQYF; cdr3_nt: TGTGCCAGCAGCCAGATTAGGACAGGGGATTCCCAGTACTTC
j_call: TRBJ1-1; clone_size: many; d_call: NA; v_call: TRBV4-2; cdr3_aa: CASSQDLSRGTEAFF; cdr3_nt: TGTGCCAGCAGCCAAGATTTAAGTAGAGGCACTGAAGCTTTCTTT
j_call: TRBJ2-7; clone_size: many; d_call: TRBD1; v_call: TRBV7-8; cdr3_aa: CASSPNARQGYEQYF; cdr3_nt: TGTGCCAGCAGTCCTAACGCGAGACAGGGTTACGAGCAGTACTTC
j_call: TRBJ1-2; clone_size: many; d_call: TRBD1; v_call: TRBV7-9; cdr3_aa: CASSRDRGARDYGYTF; cdr3_nt: TGTGCCAGCAGCCGGGACAGGGGCGCCAGGGACTATGGCTACACCTTC
j_call: TRBJ2-5; clone_size: few; d_call: NA; v_call: TRBV5-1; cdr3_aa: CASSRQREETQYF; cdr3_nt: TGCGCCAGCAGCCGGCAGAGGGAGGAGACCCAGTACTTC
j_call: TRBJ1-5; clone_size: few; d_call: NA; v_call: TRBV19; cdr3_aa: CASRTPRDGNQPQHF; cdr3_nt: TGTGCCAGTAGGACTCCAAGGGACGGCAATCAGCCCCAGCATTTT
j_call: TRBJ2-1; clone_size: many; d_call: NA; v_call: TRBV20-1; cdr3_aa: CSAKGWGYNEQFF; cdr3_nt: TGCAGTGCTAAGGGGTGGGGGTACAATGAGCAGTTCTTC
j_call: TRBJ1-4; clone_size: many; d_call: NA; v_call: TRBV6-6; cdr3_aa: CASSYGQGPTNEKLFF; cdr3_nt: TGTGCCAGCAGTTACGGGCAGGGGCCAACTAATGAAAAACTGTTTTTT
j_call: TRBJ2-6; clone_size: many; d_call: NA; v_call: TRBV5-4; cdr3_aa: CASRRIDPSGANVLTF; cdr3_nt: TGTGCCAGCAGACGAATAGACCCGTCTGGGGCCAACGTCCTGACTTTC
j_call: TRBJ1-3; clone_size: many; d_call: NA; v_call: TRBV14; cdr3_aa: CASSQGPTQTGFKSLSTNTIYF; cdr3_nt: TGTGCCAGCAGCCAAGGGCCGACACAAACCGGTTTTAAGAGTTTGTCCACAAACACCATATATTTT
j_call: TRBJ1-1; clone_size: NA; d_call: NA; v_call: TRBV6-1; cdr3_aa: CASSAGTEAFF; cdr3_nt: TGTGCCAGCAGTGCCGGGACTGAAGCTTTCTTT
j_call: TRBJ1-1; clone_size: few; d_call: NA; v_call: TRBV3-1; cdr3_aa: CASSQNQRGEAFF; cdr3_nt: TGTGCCAGCAGCCAGAATCAACGGGGTGAAGCTTTCTTT
j_call: TRBJ1-2; clone_size: NA; d_call: NA; v_call: TRBV14; cdr3_aa: CASSPDMNYGYTF; cdr3_nt: TGTGCCAGCAGCCCGGACATGAACTATGGCTACACCTTC
j_call: TRBJ2-1; clone_size: few; d_call: NA; v_call: TRBV20-1; cdr3_aa: CSARDPGLSYNEQFF; cdr3_nt: TGCAGTGCTAGAGACCCGGGGTTGTCCTACAATGAGCAGTTCTTC
j_call: TRBJ1-2; clone_size: NA; d_call: NA; v_call: TRBV4-1; cdr3_aa: CASSHGGRDRGYTF; cdr3_nt: TGCGCCAGCAGCCATGGGGGGCGGGATCGAGGCTACACCTTC
j_call: TRBJ2-3; clone_size: many; d_call: TRBD2; v_call: TRBV27; cdr3_aa: CASRGLGRGPGIDTQYF; cdr3_nt: TGTGCCAGCAGGGGACTGGGGAGGGGTCCAGGTATCGATACGCAGTATTTT
j_call: TRBJ2-7; clone_size: many; d_call: NA; v_call: TRBV19; cdr3_aa: CASSPGTYEQYF; cdr3_nt: TGTGCCAGTAGTCCAGGGACCTACGAGCAGTACTTC
j_call: TRBJ2-3; clone_size: many; d_call: NA; v_call: TRBV6-1; cdr3_aa: CASIAGLGTDTQYF; cdr3_nt: TGTGCCAGTATAGCAGGATTGGGCACAGATACGCAGTATTTT